The clone carrying this TCR beta chain has at least ten counts. The sample is drawn from a study of blood T cells in healthy people across ages. Study-wide context: About one barcoded beta molecule was captured per two T cells (by template switching).

The ends were cut back, 5 bases at V and 2 bases at J, with 15 bases in the middle. Germline V gene lookup returns CDR1 DFQATT and CDR2 SNEGSKA (reference sequence). This CDR3 comprises 14 residues. Using a J-beta primer mix together with a sample-barcoded 5' primer, a second PCR was run for about 6 to 11 cycles. TCRdb reprocessed the 5' RACE reads via MiXCR and lists one record per CDR3 protein. This sample has 450,000 to 600,000 distinct CDR3 sequences; around a quarter occur once, and the top ten carry about 3.9%. Donors each provided 8 to 10 milliliters of peripheral blood. These data were likewise used in another study, on T cells of mothers and their children.

The source of this sequence is a boy aged 2 to 9 in good health. The material sequenced was blood. The V and J genes are TRBV20-1 and TRBJ1-2, with D tentatively TRBD1 (5 bases). This CDR3 is CSAHGVRGNYGYTF. The CDR3 DNA reads as TGCAGTGCTCACGGAGTCCGGGGCAACTATGGCTACACCTTC.